Included here is one T cell receptor beta chain sequence, with context. Its antigen remains unknown. This CDR3 region has 16 residues. With 0 bases removed from V and 2 bases from J, the gap between germline ends came to 14 bases. Germline CDR1 is SGHNT and CDR2 is YYREEE (reference sequence). For the second PCR, which ran for about 7 to 12 cycles, a sample-barcoded 5' primer and a J-beta primer mix were used. One entry per CDR3 protein results from TCRdb running MiXCR on the 5' RACE reads. The sample holds over 950,000 distinct CDR3 sequences; 35% to 40% are singletons and the top ten take roughly 13%. This entry belongs to a study of blood T cells in healthy people across ages. Points from the study as a whole: Older individuals had lower TCR beta diversity per million T cells (the decline was roughly linear). Naive CD4+ cell counts and diversity both ran higher in long-lived than in aged donors.

Peripheral blood samples of approximately 10 milliliters were drawn from each donor. The TCR sequence derives from a man younger than 35 in good health. This rearrangement joins TRBV5-4 to TRBJ2-5; tentatively, D is TRBD1 (5 bases). The sample was blood. CDR3 residues: CASSLDTIGAQETQYF. The CDR3 DNA reads as TGTGCCAGCAGCTTGGATACTATAGGGGCACAAGAGACCCAGTACTTC.